This T cell receptor beta chain was sequenced for a study of blood T cell repertoires in COVID-19. Study-wide background: The origin of the acute and convalescent COVID-19 samples was the United States, Italy and Spain. Sources were T cells, B-cell-depleted T cells, or PBMCs; the material itself was cDNA or gDNA.

In germline, CDR1 is SEHNR, CDR2 FQNEAQ (reference sequence). Trimming shortened V by 1 base and J by 8 bases, and 17 bases separated the two germline ends. This CDR3 spans 15 amino acids. Original analysis: Researchers report that nucleated cell counts were estimated from reference gene primer amplification. The protocol was immunoSEQ multiplex PCR, while the TCRdb copy is restricted to in-frame clones and leaves out a portion. Clone size and the V and J calls come from that table; the DNA yielded D and trimming. The sample includes just under 350,000 clones, more than 75% seen only once; the top ten take 3% to 4%.

Sequenced material: peripheral blood. The gene calls are TRBV7-9 and TRBJ1-2, with D possibly being TRBD1 (5 bases). This clonotype was sampled from a woman aged 18-29 years who had recovered from COVID-19. The CDR3 DNA reads TGTGCCAGCAGCTTAGATGCGGGGGGTGACGACGGCTACACCTTC. It specifies CASSLDAGGDDGYTF.